This T cell receptor beta chain was recorded in a study of T cell repertoires in cytomegalovirus infection. Turning to the study itself: Public TCR beta signatures provided an indication of both CMV infection and a matching HLA type. General study results and limits: In two of eight donors, the top clonotype was HLA-C-restricted CMV-specific. The cumulative frequency of public TCR beta families identified carriers of CMV plus the relevant HLA.

Comment on this clonotype: Its matching antigen is unknown. The junction departs from the called germline gene at one end, perhaps through a read error.

TCRdb re-called the reads through MiXCR, storing one row per CDR3 protein. The sample lists 350,000 to 550,000 distinct CDR3 sequences; 31% were seen once. Specimen: PBMCs. This receptor was taken from a human donor in good health (CMV status not recorded). Some clones in this sample may be carry-over from other donors' samples.

In DNA, the CDR3 is TGTGCCAGCAGCCTGCGGAAAATGGATTCACCCCTCCAATTT. This gives the protein CASSLRKMDSPLQF. The J gene is TRBJ1-6, the V gene TRBV3-1, with D hard to call. The CDR3 length is 14 residues. The germline V gene has CDR1 LGHDT and CDR2 YNNKEL (reference sequence).